This record concerns one T cell receptor beta chain sequence. These data belong to a study of blood T cell repertoires in COVID-19. Background on the study: From the United States, Italy and Spain came samples of acute and convalescent COVID-19. T cells, B-cell-depleted T cells, or PBMCs provided the cDNA or gDNA that served as material.

Germline CDR1 SGDLS, CDR2 YYNGEE. This CDR3 region has 15 residues. Trimming took off 0 bases at V and 0 bases at J, with 9 bases between the two ends. Recruits, aged about 18 to 100 years, lived in 24 US areas. Grouping used clinical history reported by participants in a survey and questionnaire. TCRdb keeps only in-frame clones here, not all; method: immunoSEQ multiplex PCR. The top ten hold roughly 10% of the sample, which has some 260,000 clones, approximately 90% seen once. The gene calls are TRBV9 and TRBJ1-1; D possibly corresponds to TRBD1 (5 bases). The sample consisted of PBMCs or T cells enriched from blood (not recorded which). This TCR was sampled from a man between 40 and 49 years old who had recovered from COVID-19. The CDR3 is CASSVDGRVNTEAFF. Here the CDR3 DNA reads TGTGCCAGCAGCGTAGACGGCAGGGTGAACACTGAAGCTTTCTTT.